This is a list of T cell receptor beta chains from one sample in a study of T cell clones after liver transplantation. Produced via immunoSEQ multiplex PCR; TCRdb's table is partial and in-frame only. This sample has some 120,000 clones; about nine tenths occur once, and the top ten carry 0.65% to 0.85%. The input for sequencing was CD4+ T cells from blood, taken 12 months after liver transplant. The receptors stem from a human patient who received a liver transplant. Some T cells may be transferred from the graft donor. Both conserved end residues are part of each CDR3. D genes are given only for firm matches. Some rows have no size entry. The others give once, few or many, or a class for an expanded clone.

d_gene | j_gene | v_gene | abundance | CDR3nt | CDR3aa
- | TRBJ2-2 | TRBV27 | few | TGTGCCAGCAAAGTTGGAGGGAGAGTGAACACCGGGGAGCTGTTTTTT | CASKVGGRVNTGELFF
- | TRBJ2-7 | TRBV5-4 | few | TGTGCCAGCAGCTTGGGGACATTAAGCTCCTACGAGCAGTACTTC | CASSLGTLSSYEQYF
TRBD2 | TRBJ2-5 | TRBV7-2 | - | TGTGCCAGCGCCCTAGCGGGAGGAGAGACCCAGTACTTC | CASALAGGETQYF
TRBD2 | TRBJ2-7 | TRBV4-3 | - | TGCGCCAGCAGCCAGGGACTAGGAGCCTACGAGCAGTACTTC | CASSQGLGAYEQYF
TRBD2 | TRBJ2-1 | TRBV6-5 | - | TGTGCCAGCAGTTACCTTAGCGGGAGCGGCTACAATGAGCAGTTCTTC | CASSYLSGSGYNEQFF
TRBD1 | TRBJ1-2 | TRBV7-6 | - | TGTGCCAGCAGTCCTGGGTTCCCACAGGGGGCAGGGGCCTATGGCTACACCTTC | CASSPGFPQGAGAYGYTF
TRBD1 | TRBJ1-1 | TRBV9 | - | TGTGCCAGAGGACAGGAGAGCACTGAAGCTTTCTTT | CARGQESTEAFF
- | TRBJ1-2 | TRBV18 | - | TGTGCCAGCTCATCTTTTCCCCGGGGGTCCGGCGATGGCTACACCTTC | CASSSFPRGSGDGYTF
TRBD1 | TRBJ1-1 | TRBV5-1 | - | TGCGCCAGCAGCTTGGGACAGGGAAAGTTCACTGAAGCTTTCTTT | CASSLGQGKFTEAFF
- | TRBJ2-1 | TRBV9 | - | TGTGCCAGCAGCGTGACCAGCTCCTACAATGAGCAGTTCTTC | CASSVTSSYNEQFF
TRBD1 | TRBJ1-1 | TRBV19 | - | TGTGCCACTGGGGACAGCACCCGAGCCGAAGCTTTCTTT | CATGDSTRAEAFF
- | TRBJ2-3 | TRBV5-1 | - | TGCGCCAGCAGCATGGGACCCCCAGATACGCAGTATTTT | CASSMGPPDTQYF
TRBD1 | TRBJ1-1 | TRBV5-8 | - | TGTGCCAGCAGCTCCGGACAGGGGCAGAACACTGAAGCTTTCTTT | CASSSGQGQNTEAFF
TRBD2 | TRBJ2-3 | TRBV5-1 | - | TGCGCCAGCACCTCGCTAGCGGGGGGGGCAGATACGCAGTATTTT | CASTSLAGGADTQYF
- | TRBJ2-1 | TRBV6-1 | - | TGTGCCAGCAGTGAAGTAGGGGGGCCTAATGAGCAGTTCTTC | CASSEVGGPNEQFF
- | TRBJ1-4 | TRBV30 | - | TGTGCCTCGGAGATTCAGGACGCAACTAATGAAAAACTGTTTTTT | CASEIQDATNEKLFF
TRBD1 | TRBJ1-2 | TRBV19 | few | TGTGCCAGTAACAGACAGGGGAAGGGCTATGGCTACACCTTC | CASNRQGKGYGYTF
- | TRBJ2-5 | TRBV7-2 | once | TGTGCCAGCAGCACAGGGTTGGTTTGGGCCCAGTACTTC | CASSTGLVWAQYF
- | TRBJ2-3 | TRBV11-3 | - | TGTGCCAGCAGTCGGTTGGGGGGAGATACGCAGTATTTT | CASSRLGGDTQYF
- | TRBJ1-1 | TRBV29-1 | - | TGCAGCGTTGTAAGGGGGGCCTATGAAGCTTTCTTT | CSVVRGAYEAFF
TRBD2 | TRBJ2-5 | TRBV15 | - | TGTGCCACCAGCAGAACGACGACTAGCTCAGAGACCCAGTACTTC | CATSRTTTSSETQYF